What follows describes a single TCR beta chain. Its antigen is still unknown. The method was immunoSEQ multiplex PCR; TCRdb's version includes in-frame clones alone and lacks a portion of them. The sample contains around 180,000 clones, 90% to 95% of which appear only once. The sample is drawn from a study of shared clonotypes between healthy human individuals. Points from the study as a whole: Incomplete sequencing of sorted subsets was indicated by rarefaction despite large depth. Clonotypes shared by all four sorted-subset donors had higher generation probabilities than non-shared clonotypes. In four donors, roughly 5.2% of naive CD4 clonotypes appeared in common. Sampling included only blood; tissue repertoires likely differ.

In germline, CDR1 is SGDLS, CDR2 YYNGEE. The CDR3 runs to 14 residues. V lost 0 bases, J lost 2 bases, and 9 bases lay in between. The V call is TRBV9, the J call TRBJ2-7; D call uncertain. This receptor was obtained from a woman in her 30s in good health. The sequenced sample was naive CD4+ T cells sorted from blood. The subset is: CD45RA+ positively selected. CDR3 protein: CASSVAVGTYEQYF. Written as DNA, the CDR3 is TGTGCCAGCAGCGTAGCCGTGGGGACCTACGAGCAGTACTTC.